This entry describes one T cell receptor beta chain. What it binds is unknown. The Oncomine TCR Beta short-read assay was applied to DNA of cultured CD4+ T cells. TCRdb itself ran the PCR reads through MiXCR, one entry per CDR3 protein. This sample has more than 13,000 distinct CDR3 sequences, with roughly 28% found just once. V was pared by 8 bases and J by 6 bases, with 15 bases of the junction left unmatched. Germline CDR1 and CDR2: MDHEN and SYDVKM. This CDR3 contains 15 residues. This sample is part of a study of vaccination and CD4 T cells after COVID-19. Treatment noted: approximately nine-day PBMC culture with coronavirus spike peptide pools or control peptides (ViraFEST assay). Antigen-specific T cell expansion with peptide pools preceded TCR sequencing in the ViraFEST approach.

The source material was cultured CD4+ T cells from blood. The source is a human donor with COVID-19. The rearrangement joins TRBV28 to TRBJ1-1; 7 nucleotides match TRBD1. The CDR3 DNA sequence: TGTGCCAGCCGCGTTCAGGGCGGGACAGCCTCTGAAGCTTTCTTT. The encoded protein is CASRVQGGTASEAFF.